The next 27 T cell receptor beta chains were all read from a single sample in a study of CD8+ T cells in alopecia areata. Sequencing templates came from extracted RNA that was reverse transcribed into cDNA. The table came from immunoSEQ multiplex PCR; TCRdb's copy has only in-frame clones and leaves some out. The sample presents 250,000 or so clones, none singletons. It was with CD4, CD8alpha, NKG2D, NKG2ACE and other markers that pooled cutaneous lymph node cells were sorted. Specimen: CD4+ T cells sorted from a lymph node. The receptors here all came from a C3H/HeJ mouse with alopecia areata. MHC haplotype of the strain: H2-k.

The table lists this clone with many counts. The germline and genes are mouse ones. Sequencing ends 4 residues short of the CDR3 end; the germline J gene provides the rest. The chain couples TRBV17 to TRBJ2-2; 8 nucleotides line up with TRBD2. The CDR3 loop spans 15 amino acids. Germline lookup yields CDR1 MNHDT and CDR2 YYDKIL. V dropped 6 bases and J dropped 1; count of bases not matched to a gene: 4. The CDR3 region is CASRRLGQNTGQLYF. CDR3 DNA, as far as it was read: TGTGCTAGCAGAAGACTGGGGCAAAACACCGGG.

There are a few counts of this clone. Mouse gene names and germline throughout. With the read ending 4 residues before the CDR3 end, the germline J gene is used to fill in that end. V gene TRBV1 combines with J gene TRBJ2-1; 10 nucleotides agree with TRBD2. CDR3 length equals 16 residues. Germline V CDR1 and CDR2: NSQYPW, LRSPGD (reference sequence). J was trimmed by 4 bases and V by 2 bases; bases with no gene match: 5. CDR3 DNA (partial): TGCACCTGCAGTGCAACTCGACTGGGGGGTTATGCT. Protein sequence: CTCSATRLGGYA. The entire CDR3 reads CTCSATRLGGYAEQFF. The entire variable domain, with the rest obtained from reference TRBV1 and TRBJ2-1, is as follows: VTLLEQNPRWRLVPRGQAVNLRCILKNSQYPWMSWYQQDLQKQLQWLFTLRSPGDKEVKSLPGADYLATRVTDTELRLQVANMSQGRTLYCTCSATRLGGYAEQFFGPGTRLTVL.

To note about this clone: Mouse gene names and germline throughout. The read comes to an end 4 residues before the CDR3 does, leaving the germline J gene to fill in the end. V usage is TRBV17 and J usage is TRBJ2-1; tentatively, D is TRBD1 (7 bases). Germline values: CDR1 MNHDT, CDR2 YYDKIL. The CDR3 length is 15 residues. CDR3 DNA (partial): TGTGCTAGCAGTAGAGATGAGGGGGCGGGGGCT. Protein sequence: CASSRDEGAGA. The full CDR3 reads CASSRDEGAGAEQFF. The whole variable domain, remainder taken from reference TRBV17 and TRBJ2-1, is DTTVKQNPRYKLARVGKPVNLICSQTMNHDTMYWYQKKPNQAPKLLLFYYDKILNREADTFEKFQSSRPNNSFCSLYIGSAGLEYSAMYLCASSRDEGAGAEQFFGPGTRLTVL.

Note on this clone: Mouse gene names apply. The read ends 4 residues before the CDR3 terminus; that terminus is restored from the germline J gene. The gene calls are TRBV1 and TRBJ2-5; 7 positions match TRBD1. Germline V gene lookup returns CDR1 NSQYPW and CDR2 LRSPGD (reference sequence). This CDR3 spans 15 amino acids. V lost 3 bases and J lost 2; bases outside the gene matches: 5. The CDR3: CTCSAERDSQDTQYF. Partial CDR3 DNA: TGCACCTGCAGTGCCGAGAGGGACAGCCAAGAC.

This clone has just a few counts. Gene names are mouse gene names. The read halts 4 residues ahead of the CDR3 end, with the missing end drawn from the germline J gene. The V call is TRBV13-2, the J call TRBJ2-2, with 13 bases identical to TRBD2. V shed 0 bases and J 4 bases; nucleotides not matched to a gene: 6. Germline loops: CDR1 NNHNN, CDR2 SYGAGS (reference sequence). This CDR3 comprises 18 residues. CDR3 bases read: TGTGCCAGCGGTGATGCCGGACTGGGGGGGCGCACCACCGGG. This gives the protein CASGDAGLGGRTTG. The entire CDR3 reads CASGDAGLGGRTTGQLYF.

This clone was seen only a few times. The germline and genes are mouse ones. The read is 3 residues too short to cover the CDR3 end, so that end is filled in from the germline J gene. This rearrangement joins TRBV1 to TRBJ1-6; 7 bases line up with TRBD1. TRBJ1-6 is treated as an ORF (open reading frame) with a function not yet certain. Germline trimming cut 3 bases from V and 7 bases from J; bases unmatched to any gene: 3. This CDR3 is 14 amino acids long. Germline loops: CDR1 NSQYPW, CDR2 LRSPGD (reference sequence). Partial CDR3 DNA: TGCACCTGCAGTGCTTTACAGGGGAATTCGCCC. It encodes CTCSALQGNSP. The complete CDR3 reads CTCSALQGNSPLYF.

This clone has a handful of counts. The germline and genes are mouse ones. The sequenced fragment ends 4 residues before the CDR3 boundary, so the rest is inferred from the germline J gene. Different DNA sequences within this sample yield the same CDR3. The V call is TRBV1, the J call TRBJ2-2; 8 bases fit TRBD2. The CDR3 has 15 residues. Germline V gene data show CDR1 as NSQYPW and CDR2 as LRSPGD (reference sequence). V trimming: 3 bases; J trimming: 2 bases; junction bases outside the gene matches: 2. The DNA read from the CDR3 is TGCACCTGCAGTGCGCGGACTGGGAACACCGGG. It specifies CTCSARTGNTG. The whole CDR3 sequence reads CTCSARTGNTGQLYF. The full variable domain, its missing parts supplied by reference TRBV1 and TRBJ2-2, is VTLLEQNPRWRLVPRGQAVNLRCILKNSQYPWMSWYQQDLQKQLQWLFTLRSPGDKEVKSLPGADYLATRVTDTELRLQVANMSQGRTLYCTCSARTGNTGQLYFGEGSKLTVL.

As concerns this clone: Mouse names are used for the genes. The observed sequence ends 4 residues before the CDR3 terminus, with the missing tail filled in from the germline J gene. V usage is TRBV19 and J usage is TRBJ2-3; a possible D gene is TRBD2 (6 bases). The length of the CDR3 is 13 residues. Trimming cost V 4 bases and J 2 bases, with 8 bases left between them. Germline CDR1 reads FNHDT; CDR2 reads SITEND (reference sequence). CDR3 DNA (partial): TGTGCCAGCAGTGGGGGGTATGCAGAA. Translation gives CASSGGYAE. The entire CDR3 is CASSGGYAETLYF.

This clone has only a few counts. Germline and genes: mouse. The observed sequence ends 4 residues before the CDR3 terminus, with the missing tail filled in from the germline J gene. This chain uses TRBV1 with TRBJ2-1, with D unclear. Trimming removed 2 bases from V and 1 base from J, with 6 bases in between. CDR1 NSQYPW and CDR2 LRSPGD come from the germline V gene (reference sequence). The CDR3 is made up of 14 amino acids. The DNA read from the CDR3 is TGCACCTGCAGTGCAAATGGGAACTATGCT. This translates into CTCSANGNYA. The full CDR3 reads CTCSANGNYAEQFF.

This clone was observed a few times. Each gene name is a mouse one. The read ends 4 residues before the CDR3 terminus; that terminus is restored from the germline J gene. The chain recombines TRBV19 with TRBJ2-2; 10 nucleotides align to TRBD2. J was trimmed by 1 base and V by 6 bases; bases with no gene match: 6. This CDR3 has 16 residues. Germline assignment: CDR1 FNHDT and CDR2 SITEND (reference sequence). The CDR3: CASTSGTGENTGQLYF. Incomplete CDR3 DNA: TGTGCCAGCACCTCCGGGACTGGGGAAAACACCGGG. The full variable domain, completed using reference TRBV19 and TRBJ2-2, is GGIITQTPKFLIGQEGQKLTLKCQQNFNHDTMYWYRQDSGKGLRLIYYSITENDLQKGDLSEGYDASREKKSSFSLTVTSAQKNEMAVFLCASTSGTGENTGQLYFGEGSKLTVL.

This clone was observed a few times. Mouse gene names apply. The CDR3 extends 4 residues past the end of the read, so its final part is completed from the germline J gene. The V call is TRBV13-1, the J call TRBJ2-4, with TRBD2 matching 8 bases. Germline loops: CDR1 NSHNY, CDR2 SYGAGN. This CDR3 has 12 residues. This CDR3 is CATSGLENTLYF. CDR3 bases read: TGTGCCACCTCGGGACTGGAAAAC.

This clone turned up a few times. Any gene name here is a mouse gene name. The CDR3 end is not reached by the read, which stops 4 residues before it; the germline J gene fills it in. V is TRBV13-1 and J is TRBJ2-2; D gene ambiguous. V dropped 2 bases and J dropped 0 bases, with 5 bases sitting between them. CDR3 length: 14 amino acids. The germline V gene has CDR1 NSHNY and CDR2 SYGAGN. CDR3 DNA (partial): TGTGCCAGCAGTGAGAGGGCAAACACCGGG. It yields the protein CASSERANTG. The whole CDR3 reads CASSERANTGQLYF.

As for this clone: Gene and germline names: mouse. The CDR3 is cut off 4 residues early in the read; its end comes from the germline J gene. The rearrangement joins TRBV19 to TRBJ2-2, with 12 bases lining up with TRBD1. Germline-derived CDR1 and CDR2 are FNHDT and SITEND (reference sequence). Losses at the gene ends were 4 bases for V and 6 bases for J; bases not matched to a gene: 7. This CDR3 has 16 amino acids. CDR3: CASSSGTGGWAGQLYF. Incomplete CDR3 DNA: TGTGCCAGCAGTTCCGGGACAGGGGGCTGGGCCGGG.

This clone was counted a few times. Here the gene names and germline are mouse. The missing CDR3 end, 4 residues past where the read stops, is filled in from the germline J gene. V usage is TRBV5 and J usage is TRBJ2-4; 7 positions match TRBD2. CDR3 length: 15 residues. In germline, CDR1 is LGHNA, CDR2 YNLKQL (reference sequence). V shed 1 base and J 3 bases; nucleotides not matched to a gene: 4. The CDR3 loop reads CASSQVSGGQNTLYF. The sequenced part of the CDR3 DNA is TGTGCCAGCAGCCAAGTATCTGGGGGACAAAAC.

Worth noting for this clone: These gene names are mouse names. The read finishes 4 residues shy of the CDR3 end, and the germline J gene is used to complete it. The chain uses TRBV5 and TRBJ2-2; TRBD2 agrees at 10 bases. The CDR3 covers 16 residues. The germline V gene encodes CDR1 LGHNA and CDR2 YNLKQL (reference sequence). The V and J ends lost 6 bases and 1 base, in that order; junction bases with no gene match: 5. The part of the CDR3 DNA that was read is TGTGCCAGCAGACCCACTGGGGGGGTAAACACCGGG. Translated, it gives CASRPTGGVNTG. The CDR3, in full, reads CASRPTGGVNTGQLYF.

This clone has only a few counts. Gene names are the mouse ones. Read coverage stops 4 residues before the CDR3 terminus; the germline J gene supplies the remainder. This rearrangement joins TRBV13-1 to TRBJ2-5; 8 bases match TRBD1. Per the germline V gene, CDR1 is NSHNY and CDR2 is SYGAGN. V gave up 5 bases and J gave up 2 bases; unmatched junction bases: 7. The CDR3 covers 15 residues. CDR3 in amino acids: CASRGDRGGQDTQYF. The DNA read from the CDR3 is TGTGCCAGCAGGGGAGACAGGGGAGGCCAAGAC.

As regards this clone: Gene names refer to mouse genes. With the read ending 4 residues before the CDR3 end, the germline J gene is used to fill in that end. This specimen includes other DNA sequences encoding the same CDR3. The chain links TRBV5 to TRBJ2-7; 11 nucleotides match TRBD1. V shed 0 bases, J shed 3 bases, and the junction held 1 base outside the gene matches. The germline gives CDR1 LGHNA, CDR2 YNLKQL (reference sequence). The CDR3 covers 15 residues. CDR3: CASSQDGTGGYEQYF. The sequenced CDR3 bases are TGTGCCAGCAGCCAAGACGGGACAGGGGGCTAT.

Details on this clone: Gene names and germline refer to mouse. The read falls 4 residues short of the CDR3 end, and the missing part is taken from the germline J gene. The chain is built from TRBV13-2 and TRBJ2-2, with D perhaps TRBD2 (6 bases). Germline V gene data show CDR1 as NNHNN and CDR2 as SYGAGS (reference sequence). There are 15 residues in the CDR3. Trimming cost V 2 bases and J 0 bases, with 8 bases left between them. The sequenced part of the CDR3 DNA is TGTGCCAGCGGTGACACTGGGCCAAACACCGGG. Amino acids: CASGDTGPNTG. From start to end, the CDR3 is CASGDTGPNTGQLYF.

Of note for this clone: The genes and germline here are from mouse. The CDR3 end lies 4 residues beyond the end of the read and is filled in from the germline J gene. The rearrangement joins TRBV19 to TRBJ2-3, with 8 bases matching TRBD1. CDR3 length: 15 residues. The germline V gene encodes CDR1 FNHDT and CDR2 SITEND (reference sequence). The trim removed 4 bases at V and 2 bases at J, leaving 6 bases unmatched. CDR3 DNA (partial): TGTGCCAGCAGTCCGCAGGGGGCTGTTGCAGAA. Translation gives CASSPQGAVAE. The full CDR3 protein reads CASSPQGAVAETLYF.

This clone was counted a few times. Gene names are the mouse ones. The read is 4 residues too short to cover the CDR3 end, so that end is filled in from the germline J gene. This sequence joins TRBV17 and TRBJ1-2; 7 bases map to TRBD1. The germline V gene has CDR1 MNHDT and CDR2 YYDKIL. CDR3 size: 14 residues. The V and J ends lost 3 bases and 2 bases, in that order; junction bases with no gene match: 3. The CDR3: CASSRQGQNSDYTF. Incomplete CDR3 DNA: TGTGCTAGCAGTAGGCAGGGACAGAACTCC.

Of note for this clone: Gene and germline names: mouse. The DNA ends 4 residues before the CDR3 does, and the rest of the CDR3 is filled in from the germline J gene. The chain combines TRBV31 with TRBJ2-4, with D maybe TRBD2 (6 bases). The CDR3 extends over 16 amino acids. Germline V gives CDR1 GKSSPN, CDR2 SITVG. V was clipped by 0 bases and J by 0 bases, with 13 bases between them. CDR3 DNA (partial): TGTGCCTGGAGTCTCTCCAGGACTGATAGTCAAAAC. As protein: CAWSLSRTDSQN. The entire CDR3 is CAWSLSRTDSQNTLYF.

A note on this clone: Gene names refer to mouse genes. From the germline J gene comes the end of the CDR3, since the read stops 4 residues before it. Other DNA sequences in this sample translate to the same CDR3. The V gene is TRBV5, the J gene TRBJ2-5; TRBD2 aligns across 9 bases. The CDR3 runs 14 residues. With 4 bases clipped from V and 1 base from J, the junction kept 0 bases outside the gene matches. Germline CDR1 LGHNA, CDR2 YNLKQL (reference sequence). CDR3 amino acids: CASSRLGDQDTQYF. The CDR3 bases that were read are TGTGCCAGCAGCCGACTGGGGGACCAAGAC.

Only a few counts were recorded for this clone. Germline and genes: mouse. The read terminates 4 residues ahead of where the CDR3 ends, so the germline J gene completes it. Other DNA sequences in the same sample also yield this CDR3. The rearrangement links TRBV1 to TRBJ2-5, with 10 bases matching TRBD1. Looked up from germline, CDR1 is NSQYPW and CDR2 is LRSPGD (reference sequence). The CDR3 length is 14 residues. Trimming cost V 6 bases and J 2 bases; bases outside gene matches: 2. The CDR3 DNA, read in part, is TGCACCTGCAGGACAGGGGGCGGCCAAGAC. Translation: CTCRTGGGQD. The CDR3 in its entirety is CTCRTGGGQDTQYF.

Details on this clone: Mouse names are used for the genes. The sequenced fragment ends 4 residues before the CDR3 boundary, so the rest is inferred from the germline J gene. This chain connects TRBV13-3 to TRBJ1-2; 11 bases fit TRBD1. There are 15 residues in the CDR3. Germline lookup yields CDR1 NNHDY and CDR2 SYVADS. V lost 4 bases and J lost 3; bases outside the gene matches: 5. The CDR3 reads CASSPRDRGDSDYTF. CDR3 bases read: TGTGCCAGCAGTCCCCGGGACAGGGGGGACTCC.

As for this clone: Mouse names are used for the genes. The CDR3 goes on 4 residues after the read ends, and that part is filled in from the germline J gene. The gene calls are TRBV1 and TRBJ2-5; 11 nucleotides match TRBD2. Germline V gives CDR1 NSQYPW, CDR2 LRSPGD (reference sequence). The CDR3 runs to 15 residues. The CDR3: CTCSTGLGGGDTQYF. Partial CDR3 DNA: TGCACCTGCAGTACCGGACTGGGGGGAGGGGAC.

This clone was counted a few times. Genes and germline are mouse. The CDR3 end is not reached by the read, which stops 3 residues before it; the germline J gene fills it in. The J gene is TRBJ1-6, the V gene TRBV19; TRBD1 agrees at 8 bases. TRBJ1-6 is placed among ORFs of uncertain function. V shed 1 base and J 0 bases; nucleotides not matched to a gene: 3. The CDR3 has 17 residues. Germline-derived CDR1 and CDR2 are FNHDT and SITEND (reference sequence). CDR3 DNA (partial): TGTGCCAGCAGTATAACAGGGGGGAATTCCTATAATTCGCCC. This sequence encodes CASSITGGNSYNSP. The complete CDR3 reads CASSITGGNSYNSPLYF.

For this clone: Gene names and germline match the mouse. From the germline J gene comes the end of the CDR3, since the read stops 4 residues before it. This chain uses TRBV13-1 with TRBJ2-1; 8 bases are shared with TRBD2. This CDR3 comprises 16 residues. Germline CDR1 and CDR2: NSHNY and SYGAGN. J was trimmed by 5 bases and V by 0 bases; bases with no gene match: 7. The CDR3 DNA, read in part, is TGTGCCAGCAGTGATGCACCTGGGGGGCATCATGCT. The encoded protein is CASSDAPGGHHA. The complete CDR3 reads CASSDAPGGHHAEQFF.